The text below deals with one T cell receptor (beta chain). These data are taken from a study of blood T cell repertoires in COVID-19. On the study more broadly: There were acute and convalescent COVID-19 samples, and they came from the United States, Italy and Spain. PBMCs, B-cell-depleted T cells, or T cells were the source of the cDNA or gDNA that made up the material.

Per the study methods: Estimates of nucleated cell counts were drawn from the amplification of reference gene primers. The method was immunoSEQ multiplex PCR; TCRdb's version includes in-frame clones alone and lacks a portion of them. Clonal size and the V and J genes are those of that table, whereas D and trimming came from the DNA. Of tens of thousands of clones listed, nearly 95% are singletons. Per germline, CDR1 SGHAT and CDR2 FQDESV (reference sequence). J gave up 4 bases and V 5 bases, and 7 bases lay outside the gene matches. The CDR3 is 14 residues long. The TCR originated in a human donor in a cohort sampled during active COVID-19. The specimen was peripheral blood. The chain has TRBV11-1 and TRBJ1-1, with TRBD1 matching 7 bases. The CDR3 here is CASSPTDRATEAFF. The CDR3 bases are TGTGCCAGCAGCCCGACCGACAGGGCCACTGAAGCTTTCTTT.